These 5 T cell receptor beta chains originate from one sample sequenced in a study of control samples from healthy donors and cancer patients. Sequencing used immunoSEQ multiplex PCR; TCRdb keeps in-frame clones, though not all of them. The sample carries 90,000 to 100,000 clones, 82% recorded once. The specimen was blood. The receptors were gathered from a man aged 55 to 70 in good health.

A few counts support this clone. The chain recombines TRBV6-5 with TRBJ1-3, with no clear D. V was shortened by 7 bases and J by 0 bases, with 10 bases between the two germline ends. CDR1 MNHEY and CDR2 SVGAGI come from the germline V gene. This CDR3 comprises 14 residues. The CDR3 loop is CASNDGSSGNTIYF. DNA for the CDR3: TGTGCCAGCAACGACGGTTCCTCTGGAAACACCATATATTTT.

The chain couples TRBV2 to TRBJ2-2, with 7 positions matching TRBD1. Germline lookup yields CDR1 SNHLY and CDR2 FYNNEI. V was clipped by 7 bases and J by 5 bases; unmatched bases: 7. CDR3 size: 14 residues. CDR3 in amino acids: CASTEAGGTGELFF. CDR3 DNA sequence: TGTGCCAGCACTGAGGCAGGGGGTACCGGGGAGCTGTTTTTT.

The chain uses TRBV6-5 and TRBJ1-5, with 7 bases lining up with TRBD1. The CDR3 has 15 amino acids. Germline CDR1 and CDR2: MNHEY and SVGAGI. J lost 4 bases, V lost 3 bases, and 6 bases had no gene match. The CDR3 is CASSYWGQTNQPQHF. DNA for the CDR3: TGTGCCAGCAGTTATTGGGGACAGACTAATCAGCCCCAGCATTTT.

The chain links TRBV16 to TRBJ2-5, with D perhaps TRBD1 (6 bases). Per germline, CDR1 KGHSY and CDR2 FQNENV. The CDR3 has 13 residues. V lost 4 bases and J 10 bases, leaving 16 bases between the germline ends. The CDR3 DNA sequence: TGTGCCAGCAGCCCTACAATCAGGGGAATCCAGTACTTC. Protein sequence: CASSPTIRGIQYF.

This chain joins TRBV7-2 and TRBJ1-5, with D unresolved. CDR3 length equals 15 residues. The V end was cut by 5 bases, the J end by 1 base, with 12 bases between. The germline V gene encodes CDR1 SGHTA and CDR2 FQGNSA. The CDR3: CASSPLLGSNQPQHF. In nucleotides, the CDR3 is TGTGCCAGCAGCCCCCTCCTGGGGAGCAATCAGCCCCAGCATTTT.